These 18 T cell receptor beta chains were all obtained from the same sample, sequenced in a study of identical twins. TCRdb re-called the 5' RACE reads with MiXCR, one entry per CDR3 protein. The data show a few hundred thousand distinct CDR3 sequences, under 8.5% seen once. Separately, the same data were catalogued under a study of T cells expressing NK-cell markers.

The sequencing sample was made of CD8+ T cells sorted from blood. All receptors come from a woman aged 18-29 years in good health.

This clonotype turned up a few times. This chain uses TRBV6-1 with TRBJ2-1, with TRBD2 identical over 9 bases. V was pared by 5 bases and J by 4 bases, with 3 bases of the junction left unmatched. Per germline, CDR1 MNHNS and CDR2 SASEGT. This CDR3 spans 14 amino acids. The CDR3 DNA reads as TGTGCCAGCAGTAGCGGGGGGATTTACAATGAGCAGTTCTTC. Its protein is CASSSGGIYNEQFF.

This clonotype was found many times. The junction differs from germline at one of its ends, possibly a read error. J is TRBJ1-6 and V is TRBV7-7; D may be TRBD1 (6 bases). Germline CDR1 SSHAT, CDR2 FNYEAQ (reference sequence). The CDR3 is made up of 14 amino acids. The CDR3 spells CASSLGRGNSPLHF. The CDR3 DNA reads TGTGCTAGCAGCTTAGGCAGGGGTAATTCACCCCTCCACTTT.

This clonotype was counted ten times or more. The V and J genes are TRBV6-6 and TRBJ2-7; 8 nucleotides align to TRBD1. The germline CDR1 and CDR2 sequences are MNHNY and SVGAGI (reference sequence). Trimming at V came to 4 bases and at J to 1 base, leaving 0 bases not matched to a gene. The CDR3 runs 13 residues. CDR3 amino acids: CASSWDRSYEQYF. In DNA form, the CDR3 reads TGTGCCAGCAGTTGGGACAGGTCCTACGAGCAGTACTTC.

This chain uses TRBV20-1 with TRBJ2-1; D uncertain. This CDR3 comprises 12 residues. Germline V gene sequence: CDR1 DFQATT, CDR2 SNEGSKA (reference sequence). Trimming cost V 8 bases and J 9 bases, with 17 bases left between them. The CDR3 coding sequence is TGCAGTTTCCCGAATACCCCTCTTGAGCAGTTCTTC. Amino acid sequence: CSFPNTPLEQFF.

This clonotype was picked up a small number of times. This chain joins TRBV6-2 or TRBV6-3 and TRBJ2-1, with 10 bases identical to TRBD2. With 4 bases clipped from V and 5 bases from J, the junction kept 5 bases outside the gene matches. The CDR3 extends over 15 amino acids. CDR1 MNHEY and CDR2 SVGEGT come from the germline V gene. The CDR3 spells CASSWPLAGNNEQFF. CDR3 DNA sequence: TGTGCCAGCAGTTGGCCACTAGCGGGAAACAATGAGCAGTTCTTC.

There are many counts of this clonotype. J is TRBJ2-3 and V is TRBV7-2, with 9 bases aligning to TRBD2. Germline CDR1 is SGHTA and CDR2 is FQGNSA. The CDR3 length is 14 residues. Trimming cost V 5 bases and J 5 bases; bases outside gene matches: 5. The CDR3: CASSLWTSVDTQYF. The CDR3 DNA reads TGTGCCAGCAGCCTGTGGACTAGCGTAGATACGCAGTATTTT.

The chain links TRBV27 to TRBJ2-3; unclear D gene. The CDR3 has 15 amino acids. The V gene's germline CDR1 is MNHEY and CDR2 SMNVEV (reference sequence). Trimming left V 1 base short and J 2 bases short, with 10 bases between. The CDR3 DNA sequence: TGTGCCAGCAGTTTATTCGCGGCCGCCACAGATACGCAGTATTTT. It specifies CASSLFAAATDTQYF.

This clonotype was counted a few times. The junction shows a germline mismatch at one end, possibly a read error. This chain links TRBV19 with TRBJ1-5, with TRBD1 identical over 7 bases. The germline V gene has CDR1 LNHDA and CDR2 SQIVND (reference sequence). The CDR3 is made up of 13 amino acids. CDR3 protein: CASSPTGNQPHHF. As DNA, the CDR3 is TGTGCCAGTAGTCCGACAGGGAATCAGCCCCATCATTTT.

This clonotype showed up just a few times. This sequence joins TRBV3-1 and TRBJ2-1; D unresolved. Germline-derived CDR1 and CDR2 are LGHDT and YNNKEL (reference sequence). V was cut by 0 bases and J by 5 bases, with 11 bases left in between. There are 15 residues in the CDR3. CDR3 in amino acids: CASSQDRLNDNEQFF. The CDR3, as DNA: TGTGCCAGCAGCCAAGACAGACTTAATGACAATGAGCAGTTCTTC.

At least ten counts were recorded for this clonotype. The chain couples TRBV4-2 to TRBJ2-6; D is perhaps TRBD1 or TRBD2 (6 bases each). V shed 0 bases and J shed 2 bases, with 8 bases lying between them. Germline V gene data show CDR1 as LGHNA and CDR2 as YNFKEQ. The CDR3 loop spans 16 amino acids. The chain's CDR3 is CASSQEGGTGANVLTF. The CDR3 DNA follows: TGTGCCAGCAGCCAAGAAGGGGGGACTGGGGCCAACGTCCTGACTTTC.

The chain recombines TRBV12-3 or TRBV12-4 with TRBJ2-5, with a tentative D call TRBD2 (7 bases). V was shortened by 1 base and J by 5 bases, with 14 bases between the two germline ends. This CDR3 is built from 15 residues. DNA of the CDR3: TGTGCCAGCAGTTTAGGAGTGGGGGGGCCTGAGACCCAGTACTTC. Protein sequence: CASSLGVGGPETQYF.

The J gene is TRBJ2-7, the V gene TRBV11-2; 10 bases match TRBD2. Germline V CDR1 and CDR2: SGHAT, FQNNGV. This CDR3 has 15 amino acids. V lost 3 bases, J lost 3 bases, and 5 bases stayed unmatched. The CDR3 DNA reads as TGTGCCAGCAGCTTTGGTAGCGGGGGGAACTACGAGCAGTACTTC. Translated, it gives CASSFGSGGNYEQYF. The entire variable domain, with the rest obtained from reference TRBV11-2 and TRBJ2-7, is as follows: EAGVAQSPRYKIIEKRQSVAFWCNPISGHATLYWYQQILGQGPKLLIQFQNNGVVDDSQLPKDRFSAERLKGVDSTLKIQPAKLEDSAVYLCASSFGSGGNYEQYFGPGTRLTVT.

The chain has TRBV30 and TRBJ2-3, with D hard to call. The CDR3 length is 15 residues. Trimming left V 3 bases short and J 1 base short, with 14 bases between. Germline lookup yields CDR1 GTSNPN and CDR2 SVGIG (reference sequence). The CDR3: CAWSLFDMGTDTQYF. The CDR3 coding sequence is TGTGCCTGGAGCCTTTTCGACATGGGCACAGATACGCAGTATTTT.

The chain combines TRBV29-1 with TRBJ1-2, with 8 bases identical to TRBD1. CDR3 size: 14 residues. Germline loops: CDR1 SQVTM, CDR2 ANQGSEA. J lost 3 bases, V lost 3 bases, and 6 bases had no gene match. Here the CDR3 reads CSVEDLDRDYGYTF. CDR3 in DNA: TGCAGCGTTGAGGACCTGGACAGGGACTATGGCTACACCTTC.

This clonotype appeared many times. The chain links TRBV12-3 or TRBV12-4 to TRBJ2-7; 10 positions match TRBD2. The CDR3 covers 16 residues. The V gene end was trimmed by 3 bases and the J gene end by 4 bases; junction bases not matched to a gene: 9. For the CDR3, the DNA is TGTGCCAGCAGTTTGTACTCCGCTAGCGGGAGTTACGAGCAGTACTTC. Encoded protein: CASSLYSASGSYEQYF.

This clonotype was seen repeatedly, ten times or more. The chain combines TRBV12-3 or TRBV12-4 with TRBJ2-2; TRBD1 matches at 10 bases. The CDR3 contains 12 residues. J was trimmed by 7 bases and V by 10 bases; bases with no gene match: 3. As DNA, the CDR3 is TGTGCCACTGGACAGGGGGTCGGGGAGCTGTTTTTT. It translates to CATGQGVGELFF.

The chain carries TRBV5-1 and TRBJ1-2, with TRBD1 as a possible D gene (5 bases). The CDR3 contains 14 residues. Germline V CDR1 and CDR2: SGHRS, YFSETQ. The V end lost 2 bases, the J end lost 7 bases, and 15 bases lay between the germline ends. This CDR3 reads CASSFYTGVGGYTF. CDR3 DNA: TGCGCCAGCAGCTTCTACACGGGGGTTGGTGGCTACACCTTC.

This clonotype was recorded many times. The rearrangement joins TRBV9 to TRBJ1-3; D not resolved. This CDR3 is built from 18 residues. Trimming stripped 4 bases from V and 0 bases from J, with 20 bases between. Germline V gene lookup returns CDR1 SGDLS and CDR2 YYNGEE. In nucleotides, the CDR3 is TGTGCCAGCAGCACGGACGCGGACGGACTATCCTCTGGAAACACCATATATTTT. This translates into CASSTDADGLSSGNTIYF.